This entry concerns a single TCR beta chain. Germline V CDR1 and CDR2: WNHNN, SYGVQD (reference sequence). With 6 bases removed from V and 6 bases from J, the gap between germline ends came to 18 bases. The CDR3 is made up of 16 amino acids. The sample belongs to a study of blood T cell repertoires in COVID-19. Here immunoSEQ multiplex PCR was the method, and the copy in TCRdb shows in-frame clones only, minus some. The repertoire includes a few hundred thousand clones, roughly 80% of them detected once, and about 2.1% sits in the top ten. This chain connects TRBV10-1 to TRBJ1-6, with unresolved D. The source material was peripheral blood. This receptor was taken from a woman aged 55-69 years with acute or convalescent COVID-19. The CDR3 is CASSWPVVNCNSPLHF. CDR3 nucleotides: TGCGCCAGCAGCTGGCCAGTTGTTAATTGTAATTCACCCCTCCACTTT.